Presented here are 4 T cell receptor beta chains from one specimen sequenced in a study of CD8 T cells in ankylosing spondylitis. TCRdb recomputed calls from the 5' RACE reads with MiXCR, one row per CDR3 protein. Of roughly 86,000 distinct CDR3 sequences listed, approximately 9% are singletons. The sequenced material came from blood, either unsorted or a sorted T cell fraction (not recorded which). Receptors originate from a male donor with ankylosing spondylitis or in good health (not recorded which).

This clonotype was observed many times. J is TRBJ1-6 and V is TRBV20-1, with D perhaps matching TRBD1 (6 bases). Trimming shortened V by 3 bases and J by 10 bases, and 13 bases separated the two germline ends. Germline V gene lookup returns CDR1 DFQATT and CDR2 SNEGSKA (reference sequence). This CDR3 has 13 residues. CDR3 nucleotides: TGCAGTGCTAGTGGGACAAACCAATCACCCCTCCACTTT. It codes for CSASGTNQSPLHF.

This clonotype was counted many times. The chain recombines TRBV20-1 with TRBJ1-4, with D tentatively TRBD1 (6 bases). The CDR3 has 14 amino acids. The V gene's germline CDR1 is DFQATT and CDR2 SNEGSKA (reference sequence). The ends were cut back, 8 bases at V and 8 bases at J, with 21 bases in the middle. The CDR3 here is CSSRFTGAGEKLFF. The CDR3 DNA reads TGCAGTTCCCGATTTACGGGGGCTGGCGAAAAACTGTTTTTT.

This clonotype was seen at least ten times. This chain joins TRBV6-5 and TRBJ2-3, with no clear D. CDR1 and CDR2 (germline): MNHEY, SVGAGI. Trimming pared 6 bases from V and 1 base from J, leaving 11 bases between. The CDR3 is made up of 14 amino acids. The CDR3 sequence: CASRSSPGTDTQYF. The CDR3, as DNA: TGTGCCAGCAGATCCTCTCCGGGCACAGATACGCAGTATTTT.

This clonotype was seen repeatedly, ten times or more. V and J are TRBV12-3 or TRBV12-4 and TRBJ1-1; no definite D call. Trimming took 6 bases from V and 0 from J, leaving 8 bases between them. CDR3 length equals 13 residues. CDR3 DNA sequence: TGTGCCAGCAGCCCCAGCTTGAACACTGAAGCTTTCTTT. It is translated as CASSPSLNTEAFF.